The clone carrying this T cell receptor (beta chain) was observed a few times. The source of the sample is a study of identical twins. Germline V gene sequence: CDR1 GTSNPN, CDR2 SVGIG (reference sequence). The ends were cut back, 2 bases at V and 2 bases at J, with 13 bases in the middle. CDR3 length: 15 residues. MiXCR, run by TCRdb on the 5' RACE reads, gives a single entry per CDR3 protein. The repertoire consists of 450,000 or so distinct CDR3 sequences, with approximately 15% occurring once and the leading ten covering 0.95% to 1%. These data also featured in a second study, about yellow fever vaccine responses in identical twins.

Sequences were obtained from CD4+ T cells sorted from blood. J is TRBJ1-5 and V is TRBV30; D unclear. This TCR derives from a woman aged 18 to 35 in good health. DNA of the CDR3: TGTGCCTGGAGTCAAGGCCAGAGTGGCAATCAGCCCCAGCATTTT. Amino acid sequence: CAWSQGQSGNQPQHF. Variable domain in full (rest from reference TRBV30 and TRBJ1-5): SQTIHQWPATLVQPVGSPLSLECTVEGTSNPNLYWYRQAAGRGLQLLFYSVGIGQISSEVPQNLSASRPQDRQFILSSKKLLLSDSGFYLCAWSQGQSGNQPQHFGDGTRLSIL.